The rows below give T cell receptor beta chains drawn from one sample of a study of T cells after yellow fever vaccination. From the 5' RACE reads, TCRdb called clonotypes with MiXCR, one entry per CDR3 protein. Of 450,000 to 550,000 distinct CDR3 sequences listed, 15% to 20% are singletons. The sample here was PBMCs, taken 15 days after the yellow fever booster vaccination. The source is a young man who received the YFV17D yellow fever vaccine. Each CDR3 is given with its conserved first and last residue. The D gene is left open where the match is weak. The listing skips clone size in some rows; elsewhere it reads once, few, many or a size class.

TRBJ1-1	TRBV5-1	14	-	once	CASSLDLGSTEAFF	TGCGCCAGCAGCTTGGACTTGGGGAGCACTGAAGCTTTCTTT
TRBJ2-2	TRBV6-5	14	-	-	CASSFGLLTGELFF	TGTGCCAGCAGTTTCGGACTGTTAACGGGGGAGCTGTTTTTT
TRBJ2-3	TRBV20-1	15	-	many	CSARRQGGGTDTQYF	TGCAGTGCTAGGAGACAGGGCGGGGGCACAGATACGCAGTATTTT
TRBJ1-4	TRBV12-3/TRBV12-4	15	TRBD1	once	CASRHSGQGVEKLFF	TGTGCCAGCAGACATTCGGGACAGGGGGTGGAAAAACTGTTTTTT
TRBJ2-1	TRBV21-1	17	-	-	CASRKEEAGGPFDEQFF	TGTGCCAGCAGGAAAGAGGAGGCGGGAGGGCCCTTTGATGAGCAGTTCTTC
TRBJ2-1	TRBV6-2/TRBV6-3	14	TRBD2	few	CASRQAGVRGEQFF	TGTGCCAGCAGGCAAGCGGGAGTACGGGGTGAGCAGTTCTTC
TRBJ2-2	TRBV7-8	15	-	-	CASSPGGPEGRELFF	TGTGCCAGCAGCCCCGGTGGGCCCGAGGGCAGGGAGCTGTTTTTT
TRBJ1-5	TRBV12-3/TRBV12-4	16	TRBD1	few	CASSLDRGFRDQPQHF	TGTGCCAGCAGTTTAGACAGGGGTTTTAGGGATCAGCCCCAGCATTTT
TRBJ2-7	TRBV10-3	13	-	few	CAISTHGGHEQYF	TGTGCCATCAGTACGCATGGGGGCCACGAGCAGTACTTC
TRBJ1-1	TRBV12-3/TRBV12-4	11	-	-	CASIEGTEAFF	TGTGCCAGCATTGAAGGGACTGAAGCTTTCTTT
TRBJ2-4	TRBV19	13	-	few	CASSIDAKNIQYF	TGTGCCAGTAGTATAGATGCCAAAAACATTCAGTACTTC
TRBJ2-5	TRBV5-1	19	TRBD2	few	CASSSPSGTDILAQETQYF	TGCGCCAGCAGCTCACCAAGCGGGACCGATATCCTGGCACAAGAGACCCAGTACTTC
TRBJ2-6	TRBV29-1	14	-	few	CSVEGGYGANVLTF	TGCAGCGTTGAAGGTGGTTACGGGGCCAACGTCCTGACTTTC
TRBJ1-1	TRBV12-3/TRBV12-4	16	-	-	CASTPGQSSLNTEAFF	TGTGCCAGCACCCCCGGCCAGAGCTCTTTGAACACTGAAGCTTTCTTT
TRBJ2-3	TRBV20-1	15	-	-	CSARDRYTSADTQYF	TGCAGTGCTAGAGATCGGTACACATCCGCGGATACGCAGTATTTT
TRBJ2-3	TRBV28	13	TRBD1	few	CATRTGSTDTQYF	TGTGCCACCAGGACAGGGAGCACAGATACGCAGTATTTT
TRBJ2-2	TRBV5-1	15	TRBD1	-	CASSLDRGRAGELFF	TGCGCCAGCAGCCTGGACAGGGGAAGGGCCGGGGAGCTGTTTTTT
TRBJ2-3	TRBV4-3	14	TRBD2	few	CASSQVLREETQYF	TGCGCCAGCAGCCAAGTGCTGCGGGAGGAGACACAGTATTTT